One T cell receptor beta chain is described in this entry. The data are from a study of cytomegalovirus exposure and HLA in healthy donors. CDR1 is MGHRA and CDR2 is YSYEKL in the germline V gene. The CDR3 is 17 amino acids. Primers: 60 Vbeta forward and 13 Jbeta reverse. Profiled with immunoSEQ multiplex PCR; TCRdb holds only in-frame clones, not every one. The listing contains 150,000 to 200,000 clones. The sequence was obtained from a young man in good health and CMV-seronegative. Material for sequencing was PBMCs. The chain carries TRBV4-1 and TRBJ2-5; D remains unclear. The assigned J gene may be wrong: the sequence end matches TRBJ2-7 better. The CDR3 reads CASSQVESSRSSYEQYF. In DNA, the CDR3 is TGCGCCAGCAGCCAAGTTGAAAGTTCTAGGAGCTCCTACGAGCAGTACTTC.